The 24 T cell receptor beta chains in this list originate from one sample, sequenced in a study of blood T cell repertoires in COVID-19. Some clones are missing from TCRdb's copy, which holds only in-frame ones; the method was immunoSEQ multiplex PCR. The data contain about 72,000 clones, around 78% of them singletons. The sample comprised peripheral blood. Receptors were obtained from a woman over 75 with acute or convalescent COVID-19.

This clone was seen once. V usage is TRBV25-1 and J usage is TRBJ1-2; 8 bases map to TRBD1. Germline values: CDR1 MGHDK, CDR2 SYGVNS. This CDR3 spans 16 amino acids. V trimming: 3 bases; J trimming: 4 bases; junction bases outside the gene matches: 10. DNA of the CDR3: TGTGCCAGCAGTGAGCAGGGGGCTAGCTGGCCCTATGGCTACACCTTC. Translated: CASSEQGASWPYGYTF.

The chain couples TRBV7-9 to TRBJ2-7, with D perhaps TRBD2 (5 bases). Per the germline V gene, CDR1 is SEHNR and CDR2 is FQNEAQ (reference sequence). CDR3 length: 14 amino acids. V was trimmed by 2 bases and J by 5 bases, leaving 13 bases between them. As DNA, the CDR3 is TGTGCCAGCAGCTTAAGCCGTAGCGTCGACGAGCAGTACTTC. Protein sequence: CASSLSRSVDEQYF.

The V call is TRBV7-2, the J call TRBJ1-5; 9 positions match TRBD1. The J segment lost 9 bases and the V segment lost 0 bases, leaving 9 bases of the junction unmatched. The CDR3 runs 16 residues. Germline CDR1 is SGHTA and CDR2 is FQGNSA. This chain's CDR3 is CASSLAGQGDGWPQHF. The CDR3 DNA reads TGTGCCAGCAGCTTAGCGGGACAGGGTGATGGCTGGCCCCAGCATTTT.

The chain recombines TRBV4-2 with TRBJ2-1; tentatively, D is TRBD2 (7 bases). This CDR3 is built from 16 residues. Germline V gene data show CDR1 as LGHNA and CDR2 as YNFKEQ. V was clipped by 0 bases and J by 6 bases, with 15 bases between them. Here the CDR3 DNA reads TGTGCCAGCAGCCAAGATGCGGCGGGGGCGTCCAATGAGCAGTTCTTC. Translated: CASSQDAAGASNEQFF.

The sample holds one count of this clone. The chain recombines TRBV7-9 with TRBJ2-3; 7 bases are shared with TRBD2. J was trimmed by 2 bases and V by 10 bases; bases with no gene match: 12. The CDR3 consists of 15 residues. Germline-derived CDR1 and CDR2 are SEHNR and FQNEAQ (reference sequence). The CDR3 here is CAKTALADLTDTQYF. DNA of the CDR3: TGTGCCAAGACGGCCCTAGCGGACCTCACAGATACGCAGTATTTT.

The rearrangement uses TRBV6-2 or TRBV6-3 and TRBJ2-7, with 15 nucleotides matching TRBD2. The CDR3 has 17 amino acids. Germline CDR1 is MNHEY and CDR2 is SVGEGT. The ends lost 2 bases at V and 3 bases at J; junction bases unmatched: 5. CDR3 in amino acids: CASSYRGLAGGYYEQYF. Written as DNA, the CDR3 is TGTGCCAGCAGTTACCGCGGACTAGCGGGGGGGTACTACGAGCAGTACTTC.

This clone showed up just a few times. The chain uses TRBV7-3 and TRBJ1-2; perhaps TRBD1 as D (5 bases). There are 15 residues in the CDR3. V lost 2 bases, J lost 7 bases, and 17 bases lay in between. Looked up from germline, CDR1 is SGHTA and CDR2 is FQGTGA. As DNA, the CDR3 is TGTGCCAGCAGCTTATCCCCCGGGGGGAGCCCTGGCTACACCTTC. This encodes CASSLSPGGSPGYTF.

In nucleotides, the CDR3 is TGTGCCAGCAGTTTCCCGCGGTGCGAGCAGTACTTC. The encoded protein is CASSFPRCEQYF. The rearrangement uses TRBV27 and TRBJ2-7; D gene ambiguous. Germline values: CDR1 MNHEY, CDR2 SMNVEV (reference sequence). V shed 3 bases and J shed 6 bases, with 9 bases lying between them. The CDR3 has 12 amino acids.

The chain employs TRBV27 and TRBJ2-2, with TRBD2 matching 7 bases. Unmatched junction bases numbered 12, after V lost 8 bases and J lost 6 bases. Germline CDR1 reads MNHEY; CDR2 reads SMNVEV (reference sequence). This CDR3 spans 15 amino acids. CDR3 loop: CASRLTRERAGELFF. CDR3 in DNA: TGTGCCAGCCGGTTGACGCGGGAGAGGGCCGGGGAGCTGTTTTTT.

In DNA form, the CDR3 reads TGTGCCACCAGTGATCCTCGGCGAGGCTTCATTCAGTACTTC. Translation gives CATSDPRRGFIQYF. The chain couples TRBV24-1 to TRBJ2-4, with D hard to call. V lost 3 bases to trimming and J lost 9 bases, with 14 bases between them. CDR1 and CDR2 (germline): KGHDR, SFDVKD. The CDR3 contains 14 residues.

This chain links TRBV3-1 (or the pseudogene TRBV3-2) with TRBJ1-1; tentatively, D is TRBD1 (5 bases). The V end lost 4 bases, the J end lost 11 bases, and 20 bases lay between the germline ends. Germline values: CDR1 LGHDT, CDR2 YNNKEL (reference sequence). The CDR3 spans 14 residues. As DNA, the CDR3 is TGTGCCAGCAGCCTCGGACAACATCGAATTACGGCTTTCTTT. Its translation is CASSLGQHRITAFF.

The CDR3 DNA sequence: TGCAGTGCTAGTGCAGTAGAGGTAGGACTACCAGTCTCTCAAGAGACCCAGTACTTC. Amino acid sequence: CSASAVEVGLPVSQETQYF. This chain uses TRBV20-1 with TRBJ2-5; TRBD2 might be the D (6 bases). Germline CDR1 reads DFQATT; CDR2 reads SNEGSKA (reference sequence). Trimming removed 3 bases at V and 2 bases at J, with 28 bases between. The CDR3 has 19 residues.

This CDR3 is CASSQLAGETQYF. The DNA for the CDR3 is TGCGCCAGCAGCCAACTAGCGGGTGAGACCCAGTACTTC. This chain joins TRBV4-1 and TRBJ2-5, with 8 bases identical to TRBD2. J lost 5 bases, V lost 2 bases, and 1 base had no gene match. This CDR3 spans 13 amino acids. CDR1 MGHRA and CDR2 YSYEKL come from the germline V gene.

The V gene is TRBV7-9, the J gene TRBJ2-2; TRBD2 matches 10 bases. The germline CDR1 and CDR2 sequences are SEHNR and FQNEAQ (reference sequence). Trimming cost V 1 base and J 5 bases; bases outside gene matches: 1. The length of the CDR3 is 15 residues. The CDR3 region is CASSLGTSGTGELFF. The CDR3 DNA reads TGTGCCAGCAGCTTAGGGACTAGCGGAACCGGGGAGCTGTTTTTT.

CDR3 sequence reads: CASSETSGRFNEQFF. In DNA, the CDR3 is TGTGCCAGCAGTGAAACTAGCGGGAGGTTCAATGAGCAGTTCTTC. The genes are TRBV6-1 and TRBJ2-1; TRBD2 aligns across 12 bases. The CDR3 loop spans 15 amino acids. Germline lookup yields CDR1 MNHNS and CDR2 SASEGT. V was clipped by 2 bases and J by 6 bases; unmatched bases: 2.

The chain couples TRBV6-5 to TRBJ2-1; 11 bases fit TRBD2. Germline assignment: CDR1 MNHEY and CDR2 SVGAGI. V was pared by 5 bases and J by 8 bases, with 5 bases of the junction left unmatched. The length of the CDR3 is 14 residues. CDR3 nucleotide sequence: TGTGCCAGCAGTATAGCGGGGGGGCCGGATGAGCAGTTCTTC. Translation: CASSIAGGPDEQFF.

This clone was seen at least ten times. This sequence joins TRBV19 and TRBJ2-2; D possibly corresponds to TRBD2 (5 bases). Trimming shortened V by 7 bases and J by 0 bases, and 12 bases separated the two germline ends. CDR1 and CDR2 (germline): LNHDA, SQIVND (reference sequence). The CDR3 totals 15 residues. The CDR3: CASNLDFANTGELFF. For the CDR3, the DNA is TGTGCCAGTAATCTGGACTTTGCGAACACCGGGGAGCTGTTTTTT.

The V and J genes are TRBV3-1 (or the pseudogene TRBV3-2) and TRBJ2-6, with D uncertain. This CDR3 has 18 residues. Germline loops: CDR1 LGHDT, CDR2 YNNKEL (reference sequence). The V end was cut by 0 bases, the J end by 2 bases, with 14 bases between. This CDR3 is CASSQDSSDFAGANVLTF. CDR3 nucleotide sequence: TGTGCCAGCAGCCAAGATTCAAGTGACTTTGCTGGGGCCAACGTCCTGACTTTC.

The rearrangement uses TRBV15 and TRBJ2-1; possibly TRBD2 for D (6 bases). This CDR3 has 14 residues. The ends were cut back, 0 bases at V and 7 bases at J, with 10 bases in the middle. Germline-derived CDR1 and CDR2 are LNHNV and YYDKDF (reference sequence). Here the CDR3 DNA reads TGTGCCACCAGCAGAGAGACTAGAACGAATGAGCAGTTCTTC. Protein: CATSRETRTNEQFF.

The chain carries TRBV7-2 and TRBJ1-1, with 9 bases identical to TRBD1. The junction had 5 bases not matched to a gene; V was cut back by 5 bases and J by 4 bases. This CDR3 comprises 14 residues. The germline CDR1 and CDR2 sequences are SGHTA and FQGNSA. CDR3 residues: CASSGSTGGTEAFF. In DNA, the CDR3 is TGTGCCAGCAGCGGGTCGACAGGGGGCACTGAAGCTTTCTTT.

The CDR3 protein is CASSLRGGGLLETQYF. CDR3 DNA: TGTGCCAGCAGCTTACGGGGCGGGGGGCTCCTGGAGACCCAGTACTTC. J is TRBJ2-5 and V is TRBV11-2; TRBD2 aligns across 8 bases. The V segment lost 2 bases and the J segment 5 bases; nucleotides outside the gene matches: 10. Germline V CDR1 and CDR2: SGHAT, FQNNGV. There are 16 residues in the CDR3.

V is TRBV6-6 and J is TRBJ1-3; D gene unclear. The germline CDR1 and CDR2 sequences are MNHNY and SVGAGI (reference sequence). The CDR3 loop spans 14 amino acids. V lost 0 bases to trimming and J lost 4 bases, with 7 bases between them. The CDR3 coding sequence is TGTGCCAGCAGTTACTCTAGTGAAGGAAACACCATATATTTT. This encodes CASSYSSEGNTIYF.

The rearrangement joins TRBV5-4 to TRBJ1-2; D unclear. V lost 0 bases to trimming and J lost 5 bases, with 11 bases between them. Per germline, CDR1 SGHNT and CDR2 YYREEE (reference sequence). The CDR3 length is 14 residues. The CDR3 loop reads CASSLGLVQYGYTF. The CDR3 bases are TGTGCCAGCAGCTTGGGACTAGTTCAATATGGCTACACCTTC.

The J gene is TRBJ1-5, the V gene TRBV6-1; D is unclear. The CDR3 totals 14 residues. CDR1 and CDR2 from the germline V gene are MNHNS and SASEGT. V lost 2 bases and J 3 bases, leaving 8 bases between the germline ends. In DNA, the CDR3 is TGTGCCAGCAGTGAATTGTCATTCAATCAGCCCCAGCATTTT. Translating gives CASSELSFNQPQHF.